This T cell receptor (beta chain) was profiled in a study of cytomegalovirus exposure and HLA in healthy donors. 60 Vbeta and 13 Jbeta primers were used in PCR. Using immunoSEQ multiplex PCR, the repertoire was profiled, and TCRdb retains in-frame clones only, with some absent. The top ten clones hold less than 2% of a sample with approximately 120,000 clones, 76% of them seen once. Germline CDR1 and CDR2: LNHNV and YYDKDF (reference sequence). Trimming removed 2 bases from V and 1 base from J; junction bases left unmatched: 7. The CDR3 runs to 16 residues. The sequenced material came from PBMCs. The rearrangement joins TRBV15 to TRBJ2-5; TRBD2 aligns across 7 bases. The clonotype was recovered from a middle-aged man in good health and CMV-seronegative. CDR3 residues: CATSRRMGGVQETQYF. The DNA for the CDR3 is TGTGCCACCAGCAGAAGGATGGGGGGGGTCCAAGAGACCCAGTACTTC.